This T cell receptor beta chain stems from a study of blood T cell repertoires in COVID-19. The overall study: T cells, B-cell-depleted T cells, or PBMCs supplied cDNA or gDNA.

Trimming took off 1 base at V and 7 bases at J, with 16 bases between the two ends. Per germline, CDR1 LGHNA and CDR2 YSLEER. The CDR3 is 16 amino acids. This clone came up once. In the original processing: Amplification of reference gene primers was used by the study to estimate nucleated cell counts. The repertoire was sequenced with immunoSEQ multiplex PCR; TCRdb's copy has only in-frame clones and lacks some. V, J and clone size are those of that table, while D and trimming were read from the DNA. The repertoire has hundreds of thousands of clones, around 86% of them found once; the top ten carry 1.3%.

Sequencing used peripheral blood. The source of this sequence is a man aged 65-85 years with acute or convalescent COVID-19. J is TRBJ1-4 and V is TRBV4-3; D not certain. In nucleotides, the CDR3 is TGCGCCAGCAGCCAAGGCTGGCGGGGATCGGCTGAAAAACTGTTTTTT. This gives the protein CASSQGWRGSAEKLFF.